A selection of T cell receptor beta chains follows, all from one sample in a study of cytomegalovirus exposure and HLA in healthy donors. This table comes from immunoSEQ multiplex PCR, and its TCRdb copy is limited to in-frame clones, with some not included. Among about 170,000 clones, 75% to 90% were seen once, and the ten largest hold under 5%. Material: PBMCs. The source of these receptors is a woman in her 50s in good health and CMV-seropositive. The CDR3 runs from the conserved cysteine through the conserved F or W. The D gene is left open where the match is weak. Size tells how often a clone was seen (once, few, many) or the class of an expanded clone, and some rows leave it out.

D gene: TRBD2; clone size: .; J gene: TRBJ2-3; V gene: TRBV28; CDR3 DNA: TGTGCCAGCAGTCCTAGACTAGCGGGAATCCGAGATACGCAGTATTTT; CDR3 protein: CASSPRLAGIRDTQYF
D gene: .; clone size: .; J gene: TRBJ2-7; V gene: TRBV6-1; CDR3 DNA: TGTGCCAGCAGTGCCGTCACGGGCTCCTACGAGCAGTACTTC; CDR3 protein: CASSAVTGSYEQYF
D gene: TRBD1; clone size: .; J gene: TRBJ2-2; V gene: TRBV11-3; CDR3 DNA: TGTGCCAGCAGTGGTTCGGCCGGGACAGGGAACACCGGGGAGCTGTTTTTT; CDR3 protein: CASSGSAGTGNTGELFF
D gene: .; clone size: .; J gene: TRBJ1-1; V gene: TRBV7-3; CDR3 DNA: TGTGCCAGCAGCTTCGCAGAGAACACTGAAGCTTTCTTT; CDR3 protein: CASSFAENTEAFF
D gene: .; clone size: once; J gene: TRBJ2-3; V gene: TRBV7-9; CDR3 DNA: TGTGCCAGCAGCATACGACAGGCTAGCACAGATACGCAGTATTTT; CDR3 protein: CASSIRQASTDTQYF
D gene: TRBD2; clone size: .; J gene: TRBJ2-3; V gene: TRBV4-2; CDR3 DNA: TGTGCCAGCAGCCAAATAGCGGGAGGCCGCACAGATACGCAGTATTTT; CDR3 protein: CASSQIAGGRTDTQYF
D gene: .; clone size: .; J gene: TRBJ2-7; V gene: TRBV5-1; CDR3 DNA: TGCGCCAGCAGCTCCATCGGGTTCGACTACGAGCAGTACTTC; CDR3 protein: CASSSIGFDYEQYF
D gene: .; clone size: .; J gene: TRBJ1-5; V gene: TRBV21-1; CDR3 DNA: TGTGCCAGCAGCAACCGACAGGGATGCAATCAGCCCCAGCATTTT; CDR3 protein: CASSNRQGCNQPQHF
D gene: .; clone size: many; J gene: TRBJ2-7; V gene: TRBV7-8; CDR3 DNA: TGTGCCAGCAGCTTAGTGGGACTTTCAGGCTACGAGCAGTACTTC; CDR3 protein: CASSLVGLSGYEQYF
D gene: .; clone size: .; J gene: TRBJ2-3; V gene: TRBV5-1; CDR3 DNA: TGCGCCAGCAGCTTTAGGGAGGTCGCAGATACGCAGTATTTT; CDR3 protein: CASSFREVADTQYF
D gene: .; clone size: .; J gene: TRBJ1-1; V gene: TRBV2; CDR3 DNA: TGTGCCAGCAGTGGCAGCGAGATCCCGAACACTGAAGCTTTCTTT; CDR3 protein: CASSGSEIPNTEAFF
D gene: .; clone size: few; J gene: TRBJ2-2; V gene: TRBV6-6; CDR3 DNA: TGTGCCAGCAGTTACTCCCGACTAGCGAACACCGGGGAGCTGTTTTTT; CDR3 protein: CASSYSRLANTGELFF
D gene: TRBD2; clone size: .; J gene: TRBJ2-1; V gene: TRBV28; CDR3 DNA: TGTGCCAGCAGTTTCGCGGGAGTTTACAATGAGCAGTTCTTC; CDR3 protein: CASSFAGVYNEQFF
D gene: TRBD2; clone size: .; J gene: TRBJ2-3; V gene: TRBV5-4; CDR3 DNA: TGTGCCAGCAGGTATAGGGGAGGGTCAGATACGCAGTATTTT; CDR3 protein: CASRYRGGSDTQYF
D gene: .; clone size: .; J gene: TRBJ2-3; V gene: TRBV9; CDR3 DNA: TGTGCCAGCAGCGTAGAAAACAGCTTGAATACGCAGTATTTT; CDR3 protein: CASSVENSLNTQYF
D gene: TRBD2; clone size: .; J gene: TRBJ2-3; V gene: TRBV4-3; CDR3 DNA: TGCGCCAGCAGCCTACGGACTAGCGGGAGGTTAGCAGATACGCAGTATTTT; CDR3 protein: CASSLRTSGRLADTQYF
D gene: .; clone size: .; J gene: TRBJ1-4; V gene: TRBV7-9; CDR3 DNA: TGTGCCAGCAGCCCCTGGACAGCGGGGAGTAAACTGTTTTTT; CDR3 protein: CASSPWTAGSKLFF
D gene: .; clone size: .; J gene: TRBJ2-7; V gene: TRBV5-1; CDR3 DNA: TGCGCCAGCAGCCCCGGGGCCTACGAGCAGTACTTC; CDR3 protein: CASSPGAYEQYF
D gene: .; clone size: .; J gene: TRBJ2-1; V gene: TRBV6-1; CDR3 DNA: TGTGCCAGCAGTGAGACAGGAGTCTACAATGAGCAGTTCTTC; CDR3 protein: CASSETGVYNEQFF
D gene: TRBD1; clone size: .; J gene: TRBJ1-2; V gene: TRBV5-1; CDR3 DNA: TGCGCCAGCAGCTTGGGGGACAGGGCCTATGGCTACACCTTC; CDR3 protein: CASSLGDRAYGYTF
D gene: .; clone size: .; J gene: TRBJ1-1; V gene: TRBV30; CDR3 DNA: TGTGCCTGGAGTAAGTCCAGGGGCACTGAAGCTTTCTTT; CDR3 protein: CAWSKSRGTEAFF
D gene: TRBD2; clone size: .; J gene: TRBJ2-2; V gene: TRBV6-6; CDR3 DNA: TGTGCCAGCCGGGACTATTCTACCGGGGAGCTGTTTTTT; CDR3 protein: CASRDYSTGELFF
D gene: .; clone size: .; J gene: TRBJ1-5; V gene: TRBV4-3; CDR3 DNA: TGCGCCAGCAGCCAATCACTCAATCAGCCCCAGCATTTT; CDR3 protein: CASSQSLNQPQHF
D gene: TRBD1; clone size: .; J gene: TRBJ2-5; V gene: TRBV6-1; CDR3 DNA: TGTGCCAGCAGCCAGGACAGGGGGGTTCAAGAGACCCAGTACTTC; CDR3 protein: CASSQDRGVQETQYF
D gene: TRBD1; clone size: .; J gene: TRBJ2-1; V gene: TRBV2; CDR3 DNA: TGTGCCACCTATTCCGGGACAGGCTCCTACAATGAGCAGTTCTTC; CDR3 protein: CATYSGTGSYNEQFF
D gene: TRBD1; clone size: once; J gene: TRBJ1-3; V gene: TRBV9; CDR3 DNA: TGTGCCAGCAGCGACGGACAGGGGGGAAACACCATATATTTT; CDR3 protein: CASSDGQGGNTIYF
D gene: .; clone size: .; J gene: TRBJ1-5; V gene: TRBV28; CDR3 DNA: TGTGCCAGCAGCAACGGGGAGGGAGGAATCGCGGGGCAGCCCCAGCATTTT; CDR3 protein: CASSNGEGGIAGQPQHF
D gene: .; clone size: .; J gene: TRBJ2-2; V gene: TRBV6-4; CDR3 DNA: TGTGCCAGCAGCCTGGACAGGAACACCGGGGAGCTGTTTTTT; CDR3 protein: CASSLDRNTGELFF
D gene: .; clone size: .; J gene: TRBJ2-2; V gene: TRBV15; CDR3 DNA: TGTGCCACCAGCGGTCTAACAGGGACGAACACCGGGGAGCTGTTTTTT; CDR3 protein: CATSGLTGTNTGELFF
D gene: TRBD2; clone size: .; J gene: TRBJ2-7; V gene: TRBV9; CDR3 DNA: TGTGCCAGCAGCCCCCCGGGTGGGAGGGCCCGGGAGCAGTACTTC; CDR3 protein: CASSPPGGRAREQYF
D gene: TRBD1; clone size: .; J gene: TRBJ2-2; V gene: TRBV7-2; CDR3 DNA: TGTGCCAGCAGCTTTGGGACAGTCACCACCGGGGAGCTGTTTTTT; CDR3 protein: CASSFGTVTTGELFF
D gene: TRBD1; clone size: .; J gene: TRBJ2-7; V gene: TRBV2; CDR3 DNA: TGTGCCAGCGCCGAGGGTGGGACAGGCTCCTACGAGCAGTACTTC; CDR3 protein: CASAEGGTGSYEQYF
D gene: .; clone size: .; J gene: TRBJ1-1; V gene: TRBV5-4; CDR3 DNA: TGTGCCAGCAGCTTGGAGACAAGGAACACTGAAGCTTTCTTT; CDR3 protein: CASSLETRNTEAFF
D gene: TRBD1; clone size: .; J gene: TRBJ1-5; V gene: TRBV19; CDR3 DNA: TGTGCCAGTAGTAAAGGACAGGCAAATCAGCCCCAGCATTTT; CDR3 protein: CASSKGQANQPQHF
D gene: .; clone size: .; J gene: TRBJ2-1; V gene: TRBV6-4; CDR3 DNA: TGTGCCAGCAGTGATGGAGGCAGCTCCTACAATGAGCAGTTCTTC; CDR3 protein: CASSDGGSSYNEQFF
D gene: .; clone size: .; J gene: TRBJ1-4; V gene: TRBV4-2; CDR3 DNA: TGTGCCAGTAAGGGTCGACAAGGGGGGGAACTGTTTTTT; CDR3 protein: CASKGRQGGELFF
D gene: .; clone size: .; J gene: TRBJ2-3; V gene: TRBV6-5; CDR3 DNA: TGTGCCAGCAGTCGACCCCCGGGTACGCAGTATTTT; CDR3 protein: CASSRPPGTQYF
D gene: .; clone size: .; J gene: TRBJ1-1; V gene: TRBV6-6; CDR3 DNA: TGTGCCAGCAGTTACAGTCAGGGGACCACTGAAGCTTTCTTT; CDR3 protein: CASSYSQGTTEAFF
D gene: TRBD2; clone size: .; J gene: TRBJ2-5; V gene: TRBV28; CDR3 DNA: TGTGCCAGCAGCCGAAATCTTAGCGGGAGGGAGGAGACCCAGTACTTC; CDR3 protein: CASSRNLSGREETQYF
D gene: TRBD1; clone size: .; J gene: TRBJ1-5; V gene: TRBV19; CDR3 DNA: TGTGCCAGTAGTATCGCCCAGGGGGGACCCCAGCCCCAGCATTTT; CDR3 protein: CASSIAQGGPQPQHF
D gene: TRBD2; clone size: .; J gene: TRBJ2-1; V gene: TRBV7-2; CDR3 DNA: TGTGCCAGCAGCTACTCACCGGGACTAGCGGGAGTCTACTACAATGAGCAGTTCTTC; CDR3 protein: CASSYSPGLAGVYYNEQFF